The 30 T cell receptor beta chains given below trace back to one sample, sequenced in a study of blood T cell repertoires in COVID-19. This table comes from immunoSEQ multiplex PCR, and its TCRdb copy is limited to in-frame clones, with some not included. The data contain 62,000 or so clones, about 76% of them seen just once; the ten biggest clones take up more than 5%. The sequencing input was peripheral blood. The receptors were sampled from a human donor in a cohort sampled during active COVID-19.

The V call is TRBV28, the J call TRBJ2-2; 11 nucleotides line up with TRBD1. This CDR3 has 16 residues. In germline, CDR1 is MDHEN, CDR2 SYDVKM. V shed 4 bases and J 4 bases; nucleotides not matched to a gene: 5. CDR3 amino acids: CASSSPGQGGTGELFF. The CDR3 DNA follows: TGTGCCAGCAGTTCCCCGGGACAGGGGGGCACCGGGGAGCTGTTTTTT.

V gene TRBV29-1 combines with J gene TRBJ2-7, with 8 bases lining up with TRBD1. Germline CDR1 SQVTM, CDR2 ANQGSEA. The CDR3 has 13 amino acids. J was trimmed by 3 bases and V by 4 bases; bases with no gene match: 5. For the CDR3, the DNA is TGCAGCGTTGGGACAGGGCGTCTCTACGAGCAGTACTTC. As protein: CSVGTGRLYEQYF.

The V gene is TRBV3-1 (or the pseudogene TRBV3-2), the J gene TRBJ2-7, with 8 positions matching TRBD1. With 2 bases clipped from V and 2 bases from J, the junction kept 2 bases outside the gene matches. The CDR3 spans 14 residues. The germline V gene encodes CDR1 LGHDT and CDR2 YNNKEL (reference sequence). In nucleotides, the CDR3 is TGTGCCAGCAGCCAACAGGGGGCCACCTACGAGCAGTACTTC. Protein product: CASSQQGATYEQYF.

This clone was counted once. The V call is TRBV5-1, the J call TRBJ2-2; 9 nucleotides agree with TRBD2. Germline V gene sequence: CDR1 SGHRS, CDR2 YFSETQ. CDR3 size: 17 residues. The V and J ends lost 0 bases and 0 bases, in that order; junction bases with no gene match: 3. The CDR3 DNA is TGCGCCAGCAGCTTGGCCCTAGCGGGGCCGAACACCGGGGAGCTGTTTTTT. It specifies CASSLALAGPNTGELFF.

The J gene is TRBJ2-5, the V gene TRBV3-1 (or the pseudogene TRBV3-2), with D possibly TRBD2 on 5 matching bases. CDR1 and CDR2 from the germline V gene are LGHDT and YNNKEL (reference sequence). CDR3 size: 13 residues. Deletions cut 6 bases from V and 9 bases from J, with 17 bases between. The CDR3, as DNA: TGTGCCAGCAGTCCGGGGTCGGCGGCGGCCCAGTACTTC. It encodes CASSPGSAAAQYF.

The V call is TRBV19, the J call TRBJ2-7, with a possible D match to TRBD1 (6 bases). The V and J ends lost 1 base and 5 bases respectively, with 27 bases between them. Germline V lookup: CDR1 LNHDA, CDR2 SQIVND (reference sequence). The CDR3 covers 19 residues. CDR3 amino acids: CASSIAGHRKNMAWNEQYF. CDR3 coding DNA: TGTGCCAGTAGTATAGCGGGACACAGAAAAAACATGGCTTGGAACGAGCAGTACTTC.

This clone was counted once. This chain uses TRBV7-8 with TRBJ1-3; possibly TRBD1 for D (5 bases). Between the trimmed V and J ends, which lost 5 bases and 0 bases, there was a span of 17 bases. The CDR3 runs 17 residues. CDR1 is SGHVS and CDR2 is FQNEAQ in the germline V gene. CDR3 amino acids: CASSTSPGLPSGNTIYF. The DNA for the CDR3 is TGTGCCAGCAGCACGAGCCCGGGACTCCCCTCTGGAAACACCATATATTTT.

This chain joins TRBV7-2 and TRBJ2-5; 7 bases are a match to TRBD2. The CDR3 totals 15 residues. J was trimmed by 4 bases and V by 5 bases; bases with no gene match: 10. The germline gives CDR1 SGHTA, CDR2 FQGNSA. In nucleotides, the CDR3 is TGTGCCAGCAGCCCCACCCGTGCGGGGGTAGAGACCCAGTACTTC. This encodes CASSPTRAGVETQYF.

This chain uses TRBV6-2 or TRBV6-3 with TRBJ2-2; perhaps TRBD1 as D (6 bases). With 2 bases removed from V and 1 base from J, the gap between germline ends came to 8 bases. The CDR3 is made up of 15 amino acids. Germline-derived CDR1 and CDR2 are MNHEY and SVGEGT. The CDR3 is CASSYTTGNTGELFF. DNA of the CDR3: TGTGCCAGCAGTTACACGACAGGGAACACCGGGGAGCTGTTTTTT.

The rearrangement links TRBV5-8 to TRBJ2-5; 9 nucleotides align to TRBD1. Losses at the gene ends were 4 bases for V and 1 base for J; bases not matched to a gene: 11. CDR1 SGHTS and CDR2 YDEGEE come from the germline V gene. This CDR3 region has 17 residues. The CDR3: CASSLDRGLLLQETQYF. CDR3 in DNA: TGTGCCAGCAGCCTGGACAGGGGTCTACTTCTCCAAGAGACCCAGTACTTC. Full variable domain (rest looked up from reference TRBV5-8 and TRBJ2-5): EAGVTQSPTHLIKTRGQQATLRCSPISGHTSVYWYQQALGLGLQFLLWYDEGEERNRGNFPPRFSGRQFPNYSSELNVNALELEDSALYLCASSLDRGLLLQETQYFGPGTRLLVL.

The chain couples TRBV7-2 to TRBJ2-1; D is undetermined. Germline-derived CDR1 and CDR2 are SGHTA and FQGNSA. Trimming took 7 bases from V and 7 from J, leaving 17 bases between them. The length of the CDR3 is 14 residues. Here the CDR3 reads CASKEATGRNEQFF. For the CDR3, the DNA is TGTGCCAGCAAAGAGGCAACGGGTAGGAATGAGCAGTTCTTC.

This chain connects TRBV12-3 or TRBV12-4 to TRBJ1-2; TRBD1 matches at 7 bases. This CDR3 has 13 amino acids. Trimming took 4 bases from V and 5 from J; bases not matched to a gene: 4. CDR3 in DNA: TGTGCCAGCAGTTCACAGGGGAAGTATGGCTACACCTTC. It codes for CASSSQGKYGYTF.

The J gene is TRBJ1-5, the V gene TRBV5-1; D is ambiguous. CDR3 length: 13 amino acids. Trimming stripped 4 bases from V and 6 bases from J, with 11 bases between. Looked up from germline, CDR1 is SGHRS and CDR2 is YFSETQ. CDR3 bases: TGCGCCAGCAGCCTCGACACGACTCAGCCCCAGCATTTT. Its translation: CASSLDTTQPQHF.

The chain carries TRBV11-2 and TRBJ2-7, with 14 bases lining up with TRBD2. This CDR3 spans 17 amino acids. J gave up 1 base and V 5 bases, and 7 bases lay outside the gene matches. Germline CDR1 and CDR2: SGHAT and FQNNGV. The CDR3 loop is CASSRGTSGSYSYEQYF. In DNA, the CDR3 is TGTGCCAGCAGCCGCGGGACTAGCGGGAGTTATTCCTACGAGCAGTACTTC.

The chain has TRBV19 and TRBJ2-7; unclear D gene. Trimming took off 5 bases at V and 6 bases at J, with 17 bases between the two ends. Per germline, CDR1 LNHDA and CDR2 SQIVND (reference sequence). The CDR3 covers 14 residues. For the CDR3, the DNA is TGTGCCAGTAGTCCCGACCTCCGACTCGGCGAGCAGTACTTC. Protein product: CASSPDLRLGEQYF.

The chain has TRBV6-1 and TRBJ1-5; D is unresolved. The length of the CDR3 is 14 residues. Germline loops: CDR1 MNHNS, CDR2 SASEGT. Trimming took 2 bases from V and 7 from J, leaving 12 bases between them. The CDR3 sequence: CASSESRGFQPQHF. CDR3 sequence (DNA): TGTGCCAGCAGTGAATCCCGAGGGTTCCAGCCCCAGCATTTT.

J is TRBJ2-3 and V is TRBV5-5, with 13 bases fitting TRBD2. V trimming: 0 bases; J trimming: 9 bases; junction bases outside the gene matches: 10. Germline V gives CDR1 SGHKS, CDR2 YYEKEE (reference sequence). CDR3 length: 17 amino acids. The CDR3 reads CASSLELAGGPMGTQYF. The CDR3, as DNA: TGTGCCAGCAGCTTGGAACTAGCGGGGGGGCCAATGGGGACGCAGTATTTT. Variable domain in full (rest from reference TRBV5-5 and TRBJ2-3): DAGVTQSPTHLIKTRGQQVTLRCSPISGHKSVSWYQQVLGQGPQFIFQYYEKEERGRGNFPDRFSARQFPNYSSELNVNALLLGDSALYLCASSLELAGGPMGTQYFGPGTRLTVL.

The V and J genes are TRBV18 and TRBJ2-2; 11 bases are shared with TRBD2. In germline, CDR1 is KGHSH, CDR2 LQKENI. After removal of 2 bases from V and 2 bases from J, the junction contained 4 bases not matched to a gene. The CDR3 runs to 17 residues. The CDR3: CASSPFGTSGNTGELFF. DNA for the CDR3: TGTGCCAGCTCACCATTCGGGACTAGCGGCAACACCGGGGAGCTGTTTTTT.

The J gene is TRBJ1-5, the V gene TRBV3-1 (or the pseudogene TRBV3-2); no clear D gene. The CDR3 has 14 amino acids. V was clipped by 0 bases and J by 6 bases, with 9 bases between them. Germline-derived CDR1 and CDR2 are LGHDT and YNNKEL (reference sequence). The CDR3 sequence is CASSQDGRVQPQHF. The CDR3 bases are TGTGCCAGCAGCCAAGATGGGAGGGTTCAGCCCCAGCATTTT.

The rearrangement links TRBV13 to TRBJ2-1; 9 bases align to TRBD1. There are 14 residues in the CDR3. Germline V gene sequence: CDR1 PRHDT, CDR2 FYEKMQ (reference sequence). Trimming removed 5 bases from V and 6 bases from J; junction bases left unmatched: 5. As DNA, the CDR3 is TGTGCCAGCAGCCTCCGGGACAGGGCCAATGAGCAGTTCTTC. Its translation: CASSLRDRANEQFF.

The rearrangement links TRBV7-2 to TRBJ2-3, with D hard to call. CDR1 and CDR2 from the germline V gene are SGHTA and FQGNSA. The CDR3 is 13 amino acids. V was pared by 1 base and J by 2 bases, with 4 bases between. CDR3 region: CASSLGHTDTQYF. The CDR3 nucleotides are TGTGCCAGCAGCTTAGGACACACAGATACGCAGTATTTT.

This clone was seen a single time. The gene calls are TRBV24-1 and TRBJ1-2, with TRBD1 matching over 8 bases. V dropped 3 bases and J dropped 9; count of bases not matched to a gene: 11. The germline CDR1 and CDR2 sequences are KGHDR and SFDVKD. The CDR3 totals 15 residues. CDR3 region: CATSDGGTGLPSYTF. In nucleotides, the CDR3 is TGTGCCACCAGTGATGGCGGGACAGGACTCCCAAGCTACACCTTC.

This clone has just a few counts. The gene calls are TRBV11-2 and TRBJ2-7, with a tentative D call TRBD2 (7 bases). Germline-derived CDR1 and CDR2 are SGHAT and FQNNGV. CDR3 length: 16 residues. V shed 5 bases and J shed 0 bases, with 17 bases lying between them. The CDR3 reads CASSKAGTLSSYEQYF. Here the CDR3 DNA reads TGTGCCAGCAGCAAAGCGGGGACACTTTCCTCCTACGAGCAGTACTTC.

The rearrangement uses TRBV11-3 and TRBJ2-7; D remains unclear. V gave up 5 bases and J gave up 3 bases, with 11 bases separating them. The CDR3 totals 13 residues. CDR1 is SGHNT and CDR2 is YENEEA in the germline V gene. CDR3 DNA: TGTGCCAGCAGCCGCCTCGTCGGCTACGAGCAGTACTTC. This translates into CASSRLVGYEQYF.

Of note for this clone: Other DNA sequences in the sample encode the same CDR3. The V call is TRBV30, the J call TRBJ1-1; the match to TRBD1 covers 7 bases. V shed 5 bases and J 5 bases; nucleotides not matched to a gene: 11. Germline V CDR1 and CDR2: GTSNPN, SVGIG (reference sequence). The CDR3 length is 14 residues. The CDR3 spells CAWRPGTENTEAFF. The CDR3 coding sequence is TGTGCCTGGCGTCCCGGGACAGAGAATACTGAAGCTTTCTTT. The complete variable domain, with remaining parts taken from reference TRBV30 and TRBJ1-1, reads SQTIHQWPATLVQPVGSPLSLECTVEGTSNPNLYWYRQAAGRGLQLLFYSVGIGQISSEVPQNLSASRPQDRQFILSSKKLLLSDSGFYLCAWRPGTENTEAFFGQGTRLTVV.

The V call is TRBV6-5, the J call TRBJ2-3, with TRBD2 as a possible D gene (5 bases). Germline assignment: CDR1 MNHEY and CDR2 SVGAGI. The CDR3 totals 15 residues. Trimming left V 2 bases short and J 1 base short, with 10 bases between. The CDR3 is CASSYKFGGTDTQYF. DNA for the CDR3: TGTGCCAGCAGTTACAAGTTCGGGGGCACAGATACGCAGTATTTT.

The rearrangement joins TRBV18 to TRBJ1-5; 7 nucleotides match TRBD1. The CDR3 is made up of 14 amino acids. CDR1 is KGHSH and CDR2 is LQKENI in the germline V gene. The junction had 7 bases not matched to a gene; V was cut back by 4 bases and J by 7 bases. The CDR3 nucleotides read TGTGCCAGCTCACGCGGGACAGTCCAGCAGCCCCAGCATTTT. Its protein is CASSRGTVQQPQHF.

This clone was seen only a few times. This chain joins TRBV2 and TRBJ1-1; D call uncertain. The CDR3 is 14 residues long. Germline V CDR1 and CDR2: SNHLY, FYNNEI. The ends were cut back, 8 bases at V and 1 base at J, with 14 bases in the middle. The CDR3 DNA is TGTGCCAGCGTTACTACATTTGGGAACACTGAAGCTTTCTTT. Its translation is CASVTTFGNTEAFF.

J is TRBJ2-3 and V is TRBV4-2, with 11 bases fitting TRBD2. This CDR3 contains 19 residues. V lost 0 bases, J lost 0 bases, and 8 bases stayed unmatched. CDR1 and CDR2 from the germline V gene are LGHNA and YNFKEQ. The CDR3: CASSQDSASGGPSTDTQYF. DNA for the CDR3: TGTGCCAGCAGCCAAGATAGTGCTAGCGGGGGGCCTAGCACAGATACGCAGTATTTT.

In its sample, this clone was seen once. The V and J genes are TRBV30 and TRBJ2-7; 8 positions match TRBD2. Germline CDR1 GTSNPN, CDR2 SVGIG (reference sequence). The J segment lost 6 bases and the V segment lost 3 bases, leaving 16 bases of the junction unmatched. The CDR3 is made up of 16 amino acids. CDR3 coding DNA: TGTGCCTGGAGGAAACGGGGCGGGGGGATTACCGGCGAGCAGTACTTC. Protein product: CAWRKRGGGITGEQYF.